The rows below give T cell receptor beta chains drawn from one sample of a study of cytomegalovirus exposure and HLA in healthy donors. Produced via immunoSEQ multiplex PCR; TCRdb's table is partial and in-frame only. There are 130,000 or so clones in the sample; 74% occur only once, and 4.3% lies in the top ten. Sequencing used PBMCs. Receptor source: a man younger than 35 in good health and CMV-seropositive. CDR3s include the opening cysteine and the closing phenylalanine or tryptophan. Each record gives: D gene, V gene, clone size, J gene, CDR3 protein, CDR3 DNA. D genes are given only for firm matches. A row's size may be missing; if present it is once, few, many or a size class.

>-|TRBV19|-|TRBJ1-4
CASSTRGGLTLFF
TGTGCCAGTAGTACGAGGGGAGGGTTGACGCTGTTTTTT
>-|TRBV7-2|-|TRBJ2-7
CASSPSGGRSYEQYF
TGTGCCAGCAGCCCTAGTGGGGGGAGGTCCTACGAGCAGTACTTC
>TRBD2|TRBV5-4|-|TRBJ2-1
CASSAGGTSGRWYNEQFF
TGTGCCAGCAGCGCAGGGGGGACTAGCGGGAGGTGGTACAATGAGCAGTTCTTC
>-|TRBV30|-|TRBJ2-2
CAWRRWGLNTGELFF
TGTGCCTGGAGAAGATGGGGGCTTAACACCGGGGAGCTGTTTTTT
>TRBD1|TRBV27|few|TRBJ2-1
CASSGQGVYNEQFF
TGTGCCAGTTCCGGACAGGGGGTGTACAATGAGCAGTTCTTC
>-|TRBV18|-|TRBJ2-7
CASSPAQNYEQYF
TGTGCCAGCTCACCAGCACAGAACTACGAGCAGTACTTC
>TRBD2|TRBV19|-|TRBJ2-2
CATRLAGAAGELFF
TGTGCCACCCGCCTAGCGGGGGCCGCCGGGGAGCTGTTTTTT
>-|TRBV4-3|-|TRBJ1-2
CASSQETRDYGYTF
TGCGCCAGCAGCCAAGAAACCCGGGACTATGGCTACACCTTC
>TRBD1|TRBV25-1|-|TRBJ1-2
CASRGTGYGYTF
TGTGCCAGCAGAGGGACAGGCTATGGCTACACCTTC
>-|TRBV27|few|TRBJ1-5
CASSLLNSNQPQHF
TGTGCCAGCAGTTTACTTAATAGCAATCAGCCCCAGCATTTT
>-|TRBV18|-|TRBJ2-3
CASSQGTDTQYF
TGTGCCAGCTCCCAGGGCACAGATACGCAGTATTTT
>-|TRBV7-2|-|TRBJ2-1
CASSLDWGGDEQFF
TGTGCCAGCAGCTTAGACTGGGGGGGCGATGAGCAGTTCTTC
>TRBD1|TRBV7-9|-|TRBJ1-2
CASSPRSGQEQRF
TGTGCCAGCAGCCCCCGGTCGGGACAGGAGCAGCGGTTC
>TRBD1|TRBV5-5|-|TRBJ1-1
CASSLRTTGEAFF
TGTGCCAGCAGCCTTCGTACGACAGGGGAAGCTTTCTTT
>-|TRBV11-2|few|TRBJ2-1
CASNSQRAYNEQFF
TGTGCCAGCAACTCCCAGAGGGCATACAATGAGCAGTTCTTC
>-|TRBV5-1|-|TRBJ1-1
CASSLGHVNTEAFF
TGCGCCAGCAGCTTGGGACATGTGAACACTGAAGCTTTCTTT
>-|TRBV6-4|-|TRBJ1-2
CASSDPTVNYGYTF
TGTGCCAGCAGTGACCCGACAGTCAACTATGGCTACACCTTC
>TRBD1|TRBV5-4|-|TRBJ2-7
CAITRQGEQYF
TGTGCCATCACGAGACAGGGAGAGCAGTACTTC
>TRBD1|TRBV7-2|-|TRBJ2-1
CASSLNRQGGRHNEQFF
TGTGCCAGCAGCTTGAACCGACAGGGGGGAAGGCACAATGAGCAGTTCTTC
>TRBD1|TRBV5-1|-|TRBJ1-1
CASSRAQGAYTEAFF
TGCGCCAGCAGCCGCGCCCAGGGGGCATACACTGAAGCTTTCTTT
>-|TRBV7-2|-|TRBJ2-7
CASSLNLGASYEQYF
TGTGCCAGCAGCTTAAATCTGGGGGCCTCCTACGAGCAGTACTTC
>TRBD2|TRBV7-2|-|TRBJ2-7
CASSLVGRGLADEQYF
TGTGCCAGCAGCTTAGTAGGAAGGGGACTAGCGGACGAGCAGTACTTC
>TRBD2|TRBV5-1|-|TRBJ2-7
CASSFGLAGGPSYEQYF
TGCGCCAGCAGCTTCGGACTAGCGGGGGGGCCTAGCTACGAGCAGTACTTC
>-|TRBV4-3|-|TRBJ2-3
CASSQDPSGVPDTQYF
TGCGCCAGCAGCCAAGATCCCTCGGGAGTTCCAGATACGCAGTATTTT
>TRBD2|TRBV6-6|once|TRBJ2-3
CASSPRVSGGTDTQYF
TGTGCCAGCAGTCCCCGGGTTAGCGGGGGCACAGATACGCAGTATTTT
>TRBD1|TRBV29-1|-|TRBJ2-7
CSVEDPRTGSEQYF
TGCAGCGTTGAAGATCCCCGGACAGGGAGCGAGCAGTACTTC
>-|TRBV5-1|-|TRBJ1-3
CASTQGFGNTIYF
TGCGCCAGCACCCAGGGATTTGGAAACACCATATATTTT
>-|TRBV5-8|-|TRBJ1-1
CASSPPREANTEAFF
TGTGCCAGCAGCCCCCCCCGGGAGGCGAACACTGAAGCTTTCTTT